In this sample, the clone carrying this TCR beta chain turned up many times. The antigen is undetermined. V was pared by 3 bases and J by 0 bases, with 18 bases between. Germline V gene sequence: CDR1 LNHDA, CDR2 SQIVND (reference sequence). The CDR3 loop spans 18 amino acids. This entry is derived from a study of T cells in Graves' hyperthyroidism and ophthalmopathy. General study findings and limits: Most expanded thyroid clonotypes above 0.001 recurred in blood. By a 13 V-J model, ophthalmopathy was set apart from stable hyperthyroidism.

The CDR3 regions of TCR beta were amplified from RNA transcripts. The TCR CDR3 was amplified in a first-round RT-PCR using the HTBI primer set. TCRdb fed the multiplex PCR reads into MiXCR, producing one record per CDR3 protein. The table has roughly 61,000 distinct CDR3 sequences, roughly half seen once. The sequencing sample was made of blood. This sequence was found in a woman aged 60-75 years with Graves' ophthalmopathy. This chain uses TRBV19 with TRBJ1-5; D may be TRBD1 (5 bases). The DNA for the CDR3 is TGTGCCAGTAGTATGGGGGGACTCTCCCCCTATAGCAATCAGCCCCAGCATTTT. Translating it yields CASSMGGLSPYSNQPQHF.